Each of the 10 T cell receptor beta chains below was sequenced from the same sample in a study of blood T cell repertoires in COVID-19. Here immunoSEQ multiplex PCR was the method, and the copy in TCRdb shows in-frame clones only, minus some. The profile shows 250,000 or so clones, around 84% of them singletons. Sequenced: PBMCs or T cells enriched from blood (not recorded which). The source is a woman between 45 and 65 years old who had recovered from COVID-19.

J is TRBJ2-5 and V is TRBV5-4; TRBD1 agrees at 9 bases. Germline V gives CDR1 SGHNT, CDR2 YYREEE (reference sequence). V lost 4 bases, J lost 0 bases, and 4 bases stayed unmatched. The CDR3 has 15 residues. The CDR3 loop reads CASSAGQGYQETQYF. As DNA, the CDR3 is TGTGCCAGCAGCGCGGGACAGGGCTACCAAGAGACCCAGTACTTC.

The V call is TRBV7-9, the J call TRBJ1-1, with 8 bases identical to TRBD1. The ends lost 5 bases at V and 1 base at J; junction bases unmatched: 6. Germline V gene data show CDR1 as SEHNR and CDR2 as FQNEAQ (reference sequence). This CDR3 contains 15 residues. The CDR3 reads CASSLTGTGNTEAFF. The CDR3 nucleotides are TGTGCCAGCAGCCTGACCGGGACAGGGAACACTGAAGCTTTCTTT. Full variable domain (outside the CDR3, taken from reference TRBV7-9 and TRBJ1-1): DTGVSQNPRHKITKRGQNVTFRCDPISEHNRLYWYRQTLGQGPEFLTYFQNEAQLEKSRLLSDRFSAERPKGSFSTLEIQRTEQGDSAMYLCASSLTGTGNTEAFFGQGTRLTVV.

In its sample, this clone was seen a few times. The chain combines TRBV27 with TRBJ2-3; 13 nucleotides line up with TRBD2. Trimming cost V 3 bases and J 9 bases; bases outside gene matches: 6. The CDR3 loop spans 15 amino acids. Per germline, CDR1 MNHEY and CDR2 SMNVEV (reference sequence). CDR3 loop: CASSFEGLAGVTQYF. In nucleotides, the CDR3 is TGTGCCAGCAGTTTCGAAGGACTAGCGGGAGTAACGCAGTATTTT.

The J gene is TRBJ2-7, the V gene TRBV9, with 10 bases matching TRBD2. Germline V gene data show CDR1 as SGDLS and CDR2 as YYNGEE. Trimming removed 1 base from V and 5 bases from J; junction bases left unmatched: 3. The CDR3 spans 14 residues. CDR3: CASSVLAGAHEQYF. CDR3 DNA: TGTGCCAGCAGCGTACTAGCGGGAGCCCACGAGCAGTACTTC.

V and J are TRBV5-6 and TRBJ2-7, with TRBD1 matching 10 bases. The length of the CDR3 is 13 residues. In germline, CDR1 is SGHDT, CDR2 YYEEEE. Germline trimming cut 4 bases from V and 7 bases from J; bases unmatched to any gene: 5. The CDR3 protein is CASSPGQGREQYF. CDR3 bases: TGTGCCAGCAGCCCGGGACAGGGGCGGGAGCAGTACTTC.

To note about this clone: Other DNA sequences in the same sample also yield this CDR3. V gene TRBV7-3 combines with J gene TRBJ2-3; tentatively, D is TRBD1 (6 bases). Per the germline V gene, CDR1 is SGHTA and CDR2 is FQGTGA. This CDR3 has 14 amino acids. Trimming took off 5 bases at V and 0 bases at J, with 9 bases between the two ends. This chain's CDR3 is CASSLGQSTDTQYF. CDR3 sequence (DNA): TGTGCCAGCAGCCTCGGACAGAGCACAGATACGCAGTATTTT.

In this sample, this clone turned up once. The chain recombines TRBV30 with TRBJ1-2; maybe TRBD1 (5 bases). This CDR3 comprises 15 residues. Germline CDR1 reads GTSNPN; CDR2 reads SVGIG (reference sequence). The V and J ends lost 5 bases and 5 bases respectively, with 21 bases between them. CDR3 sequence reads: CAWRNAGTGNYGYTF. DNA for the CDR3: TGTGCCTGGCGCAACGCCGGGACTGGGAATTATGGCTACACCTTC.

The rearrangement joins TRBV6-4 to TRBJ2-2; 10 bases match TRBD1. Germline lookup yields CDR1 MRHNA and CDR2 SNTAGT. V lost 6 bases, J lost 5 bases, and 6 bases stayed unmatched. The CDR3 contains 15 residues. CDR3 sequence reads: CASRPGTGETGELFF. CDR3 DNA sequence: TGTGCCAGCAGACCCGGGACAGGGGAAACCGGGGAGCTGTTTTTT.

The chain employs TRBV28 and TRBJ1-1, with D possibly TRBD1 on 5 matching bases. The CDR3 covers 17 residues. CDR1 is MDHEN, CDR2 SYDVKM, per germline. Trimming removed 7 bases from V and 7 bases from J, with 28 bases in between. The CDR3 sequence: CASNAPQGNAEQGEAFF. CDR3 nucleotide sequence: TGTGCCAGCAACGCACCCCAGGGAAATGCGGAACAAGGTGAAGCTTTCTTT.

The V gene is TRBV2, the J gene TRBJ1-6, with D uncertain. Germline assignment: CDR1 SNHLY and CDR2 FYNNEI. This CDR3 has 13 amino acids. V dropped 6 bases and J dropped 7 bases, with 10 bases sitting between them. Here the CDR3 reads CASRLQINSPLHF. The CDR3 bases are TGTGCCAGCAGGTTACAGATAAATTCACCCCTCCACTTT.